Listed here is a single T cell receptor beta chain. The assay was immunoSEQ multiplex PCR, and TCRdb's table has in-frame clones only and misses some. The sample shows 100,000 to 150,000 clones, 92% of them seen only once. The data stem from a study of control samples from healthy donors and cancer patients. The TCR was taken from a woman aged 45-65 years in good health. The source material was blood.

CDR3 sequence: CASSLAGVLNTEAFF. For the CDR3, the DNA is TGTGCCAGCAGCTTAGCGGGTGTTTTGAACACTGAAGCTTTCTTT. The J gene is TRBJ1-1, the V gene TRBV7-8; D remains ambiguous. Trimming cost V 0 bases and J 0 bases, with 8 bases left between them. CDR3 length: 15 amino acids. From germline, CDR1 is SGHVS and CDR2 FQNEAQ.